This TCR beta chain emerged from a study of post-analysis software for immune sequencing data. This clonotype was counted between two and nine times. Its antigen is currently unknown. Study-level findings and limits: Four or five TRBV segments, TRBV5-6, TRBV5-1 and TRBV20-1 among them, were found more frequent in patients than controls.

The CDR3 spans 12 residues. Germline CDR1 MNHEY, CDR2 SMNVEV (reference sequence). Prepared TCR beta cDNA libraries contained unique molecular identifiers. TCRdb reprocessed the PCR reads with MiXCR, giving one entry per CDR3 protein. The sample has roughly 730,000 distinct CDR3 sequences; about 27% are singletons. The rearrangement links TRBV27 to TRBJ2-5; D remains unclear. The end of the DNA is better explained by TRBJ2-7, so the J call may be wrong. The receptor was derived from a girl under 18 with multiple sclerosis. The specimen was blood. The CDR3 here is CASTESTGEQYF. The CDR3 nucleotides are TGTGCCAGCACAGAAAGTACGGGCGAGCAGTACTTC.